This TCR beta chain was recorded in a study of cytomegalovirus exposure and HLA in healthy donors. Study results and caveats: The authors listed 150 to 200 TCR beta chains as cytomegalovirus-associated. The classifier, whose performance was assessed in both the original and validation cohorts, reportedly diagnosed cytomegalovirus status with high specificity and sensitivity.

This CDR3 contains 13 residues. Germline-derived CDR1 and CDR2 are KGHSH and LQKENI. V shed 5 bases and J shed 3 bases, with 7 bases lying between them. TCRdb keeps only in-frame clones here, not all; method: immunoSEQ multiplex PCR. The sample consists of 80,000 to 100,000 clones, approximately 91% of them appearing once. With respect to this clone: Its target is not known.

The rearrangement joins TRBV18 to TRBJ1-4, with D hard to call. This clonotype was sampled from a man between 25 and 39 years old in good health and CMV-seronegative. Sequenced input: PBMCs. The CDR3 spells CASSSIANEKLFF. The DNA for the CDR3 is TGTGCCAGCTCATCCATAGCTAATGAAAAACTGTTTTTT.